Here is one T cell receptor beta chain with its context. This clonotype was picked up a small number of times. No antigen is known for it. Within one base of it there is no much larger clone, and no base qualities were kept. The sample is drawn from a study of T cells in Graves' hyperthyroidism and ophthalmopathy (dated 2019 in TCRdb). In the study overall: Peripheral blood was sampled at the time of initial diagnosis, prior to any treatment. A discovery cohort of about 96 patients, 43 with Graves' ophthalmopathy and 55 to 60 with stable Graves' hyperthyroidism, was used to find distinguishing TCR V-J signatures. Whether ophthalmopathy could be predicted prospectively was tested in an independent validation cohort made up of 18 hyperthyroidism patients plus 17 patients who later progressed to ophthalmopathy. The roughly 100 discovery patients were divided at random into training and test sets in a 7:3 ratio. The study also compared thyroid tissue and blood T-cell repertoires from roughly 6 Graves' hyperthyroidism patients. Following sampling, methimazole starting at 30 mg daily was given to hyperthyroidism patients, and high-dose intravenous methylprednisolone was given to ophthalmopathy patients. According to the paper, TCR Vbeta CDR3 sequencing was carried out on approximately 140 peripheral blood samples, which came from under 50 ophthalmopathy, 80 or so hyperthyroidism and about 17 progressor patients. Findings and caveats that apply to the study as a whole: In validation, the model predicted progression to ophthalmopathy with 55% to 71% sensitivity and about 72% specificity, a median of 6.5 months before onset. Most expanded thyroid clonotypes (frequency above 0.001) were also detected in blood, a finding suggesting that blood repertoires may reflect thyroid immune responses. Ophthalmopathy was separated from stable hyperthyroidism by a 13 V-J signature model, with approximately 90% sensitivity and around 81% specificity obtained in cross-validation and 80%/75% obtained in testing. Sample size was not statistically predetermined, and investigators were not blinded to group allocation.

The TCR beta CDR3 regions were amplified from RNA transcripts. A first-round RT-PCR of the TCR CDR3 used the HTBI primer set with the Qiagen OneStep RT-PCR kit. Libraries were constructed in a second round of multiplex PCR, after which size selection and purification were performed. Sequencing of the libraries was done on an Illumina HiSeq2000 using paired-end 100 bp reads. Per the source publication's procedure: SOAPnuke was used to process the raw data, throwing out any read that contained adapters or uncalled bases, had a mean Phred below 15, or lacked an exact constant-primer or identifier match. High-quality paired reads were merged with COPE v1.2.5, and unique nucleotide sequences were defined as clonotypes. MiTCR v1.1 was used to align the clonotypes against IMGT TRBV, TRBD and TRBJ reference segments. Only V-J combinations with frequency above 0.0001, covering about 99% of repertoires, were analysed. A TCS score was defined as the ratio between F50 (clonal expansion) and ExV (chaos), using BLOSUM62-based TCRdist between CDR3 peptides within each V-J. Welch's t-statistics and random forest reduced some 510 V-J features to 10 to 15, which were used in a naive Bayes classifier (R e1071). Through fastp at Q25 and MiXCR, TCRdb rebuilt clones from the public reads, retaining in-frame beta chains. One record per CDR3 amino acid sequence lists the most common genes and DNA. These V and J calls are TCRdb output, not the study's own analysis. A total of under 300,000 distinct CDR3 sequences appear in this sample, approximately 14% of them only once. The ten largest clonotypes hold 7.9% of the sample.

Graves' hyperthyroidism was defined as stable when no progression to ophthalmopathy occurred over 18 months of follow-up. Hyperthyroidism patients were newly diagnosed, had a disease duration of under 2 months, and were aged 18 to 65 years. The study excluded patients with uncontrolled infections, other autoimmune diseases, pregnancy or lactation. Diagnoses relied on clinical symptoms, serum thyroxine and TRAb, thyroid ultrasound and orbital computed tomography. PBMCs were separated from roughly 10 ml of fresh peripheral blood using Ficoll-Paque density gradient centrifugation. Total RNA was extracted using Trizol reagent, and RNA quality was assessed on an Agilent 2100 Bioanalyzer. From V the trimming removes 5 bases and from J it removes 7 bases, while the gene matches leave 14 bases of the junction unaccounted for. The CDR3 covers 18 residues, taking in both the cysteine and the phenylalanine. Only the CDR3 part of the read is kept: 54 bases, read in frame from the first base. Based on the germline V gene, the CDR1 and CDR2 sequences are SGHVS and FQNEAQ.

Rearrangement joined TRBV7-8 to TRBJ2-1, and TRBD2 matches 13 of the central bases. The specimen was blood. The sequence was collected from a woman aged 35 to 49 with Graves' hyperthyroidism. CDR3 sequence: CASSARTSGSRAGNEQFF. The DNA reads TGTGCCAGCAGCGCCCGGACTAGCGGGAGTAGGGCGGGGAATGAGCAGTTCTTC.